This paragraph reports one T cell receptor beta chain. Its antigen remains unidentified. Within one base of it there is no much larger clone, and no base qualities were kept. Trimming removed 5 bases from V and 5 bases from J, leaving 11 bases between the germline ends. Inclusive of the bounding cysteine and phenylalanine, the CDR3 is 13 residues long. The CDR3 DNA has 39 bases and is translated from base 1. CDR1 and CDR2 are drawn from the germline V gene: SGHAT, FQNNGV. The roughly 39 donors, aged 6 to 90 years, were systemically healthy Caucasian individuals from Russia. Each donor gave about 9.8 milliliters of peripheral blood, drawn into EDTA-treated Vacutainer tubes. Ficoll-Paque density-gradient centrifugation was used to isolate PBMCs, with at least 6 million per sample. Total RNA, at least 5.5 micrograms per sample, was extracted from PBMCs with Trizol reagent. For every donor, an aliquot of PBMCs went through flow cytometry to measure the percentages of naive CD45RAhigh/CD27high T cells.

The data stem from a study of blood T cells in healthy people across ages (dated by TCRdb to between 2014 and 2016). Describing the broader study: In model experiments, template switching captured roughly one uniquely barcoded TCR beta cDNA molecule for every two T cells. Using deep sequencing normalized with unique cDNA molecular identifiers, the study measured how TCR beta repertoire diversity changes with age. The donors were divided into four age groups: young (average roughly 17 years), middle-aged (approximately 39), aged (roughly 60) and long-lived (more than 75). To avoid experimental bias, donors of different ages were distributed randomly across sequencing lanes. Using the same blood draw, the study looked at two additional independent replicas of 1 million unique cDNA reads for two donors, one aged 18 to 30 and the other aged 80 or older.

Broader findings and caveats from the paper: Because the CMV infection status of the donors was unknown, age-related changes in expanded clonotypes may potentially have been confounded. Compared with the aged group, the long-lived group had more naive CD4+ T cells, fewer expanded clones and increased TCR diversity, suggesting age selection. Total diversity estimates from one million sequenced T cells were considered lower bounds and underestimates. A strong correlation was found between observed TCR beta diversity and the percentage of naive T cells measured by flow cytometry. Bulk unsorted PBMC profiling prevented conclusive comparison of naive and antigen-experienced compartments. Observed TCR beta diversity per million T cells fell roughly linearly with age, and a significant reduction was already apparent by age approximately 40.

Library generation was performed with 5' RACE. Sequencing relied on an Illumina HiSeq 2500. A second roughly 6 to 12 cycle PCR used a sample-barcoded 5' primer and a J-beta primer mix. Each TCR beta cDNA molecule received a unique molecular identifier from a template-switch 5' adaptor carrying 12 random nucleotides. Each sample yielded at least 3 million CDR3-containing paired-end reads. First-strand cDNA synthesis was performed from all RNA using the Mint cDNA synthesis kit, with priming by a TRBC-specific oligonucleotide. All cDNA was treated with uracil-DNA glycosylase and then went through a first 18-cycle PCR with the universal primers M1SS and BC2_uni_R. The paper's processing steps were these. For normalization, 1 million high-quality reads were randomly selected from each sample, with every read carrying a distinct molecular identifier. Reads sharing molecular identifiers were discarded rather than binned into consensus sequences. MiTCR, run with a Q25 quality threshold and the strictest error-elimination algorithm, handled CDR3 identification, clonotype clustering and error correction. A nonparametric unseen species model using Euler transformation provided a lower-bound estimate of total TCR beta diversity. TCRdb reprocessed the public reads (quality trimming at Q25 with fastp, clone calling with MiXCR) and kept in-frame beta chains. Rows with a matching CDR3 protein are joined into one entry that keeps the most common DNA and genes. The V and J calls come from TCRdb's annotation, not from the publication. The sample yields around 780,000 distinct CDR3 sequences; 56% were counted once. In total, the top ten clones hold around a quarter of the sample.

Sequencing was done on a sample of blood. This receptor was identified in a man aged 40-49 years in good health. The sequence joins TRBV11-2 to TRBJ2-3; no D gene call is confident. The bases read TGTGCCAGCAGCGTTGCGGCGAAAGATACGCAGTATTTT. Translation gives CASSVAAKDTQYF.